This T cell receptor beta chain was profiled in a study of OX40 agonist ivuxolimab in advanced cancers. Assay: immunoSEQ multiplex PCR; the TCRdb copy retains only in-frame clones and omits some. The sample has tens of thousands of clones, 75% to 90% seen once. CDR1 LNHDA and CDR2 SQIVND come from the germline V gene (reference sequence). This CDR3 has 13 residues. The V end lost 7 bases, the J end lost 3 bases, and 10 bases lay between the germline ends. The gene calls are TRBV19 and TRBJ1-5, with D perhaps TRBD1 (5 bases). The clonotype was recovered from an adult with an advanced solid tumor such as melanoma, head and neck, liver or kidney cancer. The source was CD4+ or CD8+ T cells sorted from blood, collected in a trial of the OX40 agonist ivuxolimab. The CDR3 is CASIRDANQPQHF. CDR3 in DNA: TGTGCCAGTATTCGGGACGCCAATCAGCCCCAGCATTTT.